The 29 T cell receptor beta chains reported below all come from one sample, sequenced in a study of cytomegalovirus exposure and HLA in healthy donors. It was with 60 Vbeta and 13 Jbeta primers that the PCR ran. The method was immunoSEQ multiplex PCR; TCRdb's version includes in-frame clones alone and lacks a portion of them. The sample yields 150,000 to 200,000 clones, roughly 85% seen once. Sequencing input: PBMCs. The origin of the receptors is a woman aged 25 to 39 in good health and CMV-seropositive.

This clone appeared once. Other nucleotide sequences in the sample specify the same CDR3. The rearrangement joins TRBV7-2 to TRBJ1-2; 7 bases are a match to TRBD1. The ends lost 1 base at V and 8 bases at J; junction bases unmatched: 1. Germline V gives CDR1 SGHTA, CDR2 FQGNSA. This CDR3 comprises 12 residues. The CDR3 region has the DNA TGTGCCAGCAGCTTAGACAGGGGCGGCTACACCTTC. Protein: CASSLDRGGYTF.

The rearrangement links TRBV6-5 to TRBJ2-4; D is ambiguous. V was cut by 7 bases and J by 2 bases, with 12 bases left in between. This CDR3 spans 14 amino acids. Germline CDR1 and CDR2: MNHEY and SVGAGI. This CDR3 reads CASTKTSTKNIQYF. The CDR3 bases are TGTGCCAGCACCAAGACATCTACCAAAAACATTCAGTACTTC.

The chain uses TRBV6-5 and TRBJ1-2, with 9 bases lining up with TRBD1. The germline V gene encodes CDR1 MNHEY and CDR2 SVGAGI. The CDR3 loop spans 13 amino acids. With V trimmed by 5 bases and J by 7 bases, 5 bases remained unmatched. CDR3 nucleotides: TGTGCCAGCAGTCCGGACAGGGGATCTGGCTACACCTTC. It translates to CASSPDRGSGYTF.

This clone was detected only a few times. The CDR3 region is CASSSTPRQGENYGYTF. The CDR3 DNA follows: TGTGCCAGCAGCTCCACACCTCGTCAGGGGGAGAACTATGGCTACACCTTC. This chain links TRBV5-8 with TRBJ1-2, with 7 bases that match TRBD1. This CDR3 spans 17 amino acids. V trimming: 3 bases; J trimming: 2 bases; junction bases outside the gene matches: 13. Looked up from germline, CDR1 is SGHTS and CDR2 is YDEGEE. Looking up the rest from reference TRBV5-8 and TRBJ1-2 gives the full variable domain: EAGVTQSPTHLIKTRGQQATLRCSPISGHTSVYWYQQALGLGLQFLLWYDEGEERNRGNFPPRFSGRQFPNYSSELNVNALELEDSALYLCASSSTPRQGENYGYTFGSGTRLTVV.

This chain uses TRBV19 with TRBJ2-7, with D possibly matching TRBD2 (5 bases). This CDR3 comprises 14 residues. Germline V gene lookup returns CDR1 LNHDA and CDR2 SQIVND (reference sequence). Trimming removed 0 bases from V and 4 bases from J, with 10 bases in between. CDR3 DNA: TGTGCCAGTAGTATAGATCGCGGAGGATACGAGCAGTACTTC. It translates to CASSIDRGGYEQYF.

The V call is TRBV11-2, the J call TRBJ1-3; D is unresolved. This CDR3 is built from 15 residues. Trimming removed 4 bases at V and 3 bases at J, with 13 bases between. Germline V gives CDR1 SGHAT, CDR2 FQNNGV. The CDR3 DNA reads TGTGCCAGCAGCTCAGCCCGGGTTTTTGGAAACACCATATATTTT. Translated: CASSSARVFGNTIYF.

A few counts support this clone. This rearrangement joins TRBV27 to TRBJ2-1; 13 bases align to TRBD2. The junction had 7 bases not matched to a gene; V was cut back by 6 bases and J by 2 bases. The germline V gene encodes CDR1 MNHEY and CDR2 SMNVEV (reference sequence). This CDR3 is 17 amino acids long. CDR3 sequence: CASSKDGLAGAYNEQFF. For the CDR3, the DNA is TGTGCCAGCAGCAAAGACGGACTAGCGGGAGCCTACAATGAGCAGTTCTTC.

CDR3 sequence (DNA): TGTGCCATCAGCGACCGACTAGCGGGGGGGCCAGATACGCAGTATTTT. Its protein product is CAISDRLAGGPDTQYF. The rearrangement links TRBV10-3 to TRBJ2-3; 14 bases map to TRBD2. The CDR3 runs to 16 residues. With V trimmed by 6 bases and J by 4 bases, 6 bases remained unmatched. Germline CDR1 ENHRY, CDR2 SYGVKD.

Only a few counts were recorded for this clone. The CDR3 region has the DNA TGTGCCAGCAGTTACTCGGACAGGAGCAATCAGCCCCAGCATTTT. Translating gives CASSYSDRSNQPQHF. The chain recombines TRBV6-6 with TRBJ1-5; 7 nucleotides agree with TRBD1. Losses at the gene ends were 0 bases for V and 1 base for J; bases not matched to a gene: 0. CDR3 length equals 15 residues. The germline CDR1 and CDR2 sequences are MNHNY and SVGAGI (reference sequence).

This clone was counted only a few times. The chain couples TRBV19 to TRBJ1-1, with D uncertain. Per the germline V gene, CDR1 is LNHDA and CDR2 is SQIVND (reference sequence). This CDR3 spans 13 amino acids. The V gene lost 7 bases and the J gene lost 3 bases, with 12 bases spanning the gap. The CDR3: CASTPDWDTEAFF. The CDR3 nucleotides are TGTGCCAGTACCCCAGACTGGGACACTGAAGCTTTCTTT.

About this clone itself: The conserved closing phenylalanine or tryptophan is absent in this CDR3, likely reflecting a read error. Because the CDR3's place on the DNA is in doubt, the DNA is left out and the CDR3 is given as listed by TCRdb. The V and J genes are TRBV29-1 and TRBJ2-7; TRBD1 is the table's D call, not checked against the DNA. Germline V CDR1 and CDR2: SQVTM, ANQGSEA. Both ends counted, the CDR3 spans 12 residues. CDR3 protein: CSALQDLGQPII.

This clone was observed a few times. This sequence joins TRBV7-2 and TRBJ2-5; D unresolved. Trimming took off 5 bases at V and 2 bases at J, with 3 bases between the two ends. Germline V CDR1 and CDR2: SGHTA, FQGNSA. There are 11 residues in the CDR3. The CDR3 here is CASSQQETQYF. CDR3 sequence (DNA): TGTGCCAGCAGCCAGCAAGAGACCCAGTACTTC.

This chain links TRBV2 with TRBJ2-1; TRBD1 aligns across 10 bases. The CDR3 is 18 amino acids. Trimming cost V 5 bases and J 0 bases; bases outside gene matches: 10. Germline CDR1 is SNHLY and CDR2 is FYNNEI. The CDR3 spells CASSSGQGVRSSYNEQFF. CDR3 DNA sequence: TGTGCCAGCAGTTCAGGACAGGGGGTTCGGAGCTCCTACAATGAGCAGTTCTTC.

V gene TRBV30 combines with J gene TRBJ2-1; TRBD2 is a possible D gene (5 bases). Trimming took off 5 bases at V and 7 bases at J, with 18 bases between the two ends. This CDR3 has 14 residues. CDR1 and CDR2 from the germline V gene are GTSNPN and SVGIG (reference sequence). This CDR3 reads CAWATGLSPNEQFF. The CDR3, as DNA: TGTGCCTGGGCCACCGGACTTTCTCCAAATGAGCAGTTCTTC. The full variable domain, completed using reference TRBV30 and TRBJ2-1, is SQTIHQWPATLVQPVGSPLSLECTVEGTSNPNLYWYRQAAGRGLQLLFYSVGIGQISSEVPQNLSASRPQDRQFILSSKKLLLSDSGFYLCAWATGLSPNEQFFGPGTRLTVL.

The chain carries TRBV7-2 and TRBJ1-2; perhaps TRBD1 as D (5 bases). Germline-derived CDR1 and CDR2 are SGHTA and FQGNSA. This CDR3 has 14 residues. Trimming took 1 base from V and 5 from J, leaving 11 bases between them. CDR3 DNA: TGTGCCAGCAGCTTAGATCAGGGAGGGTATGGCTACACCTTC. Protein sequence: CASSLDQGGYGYTF.

The chain uses TRBV13 and TRBJ2-4, with TRBD1 matching over 9 bases. Germline assignment: CDR1 PRHDT and CDR2 FYEKMQ (reference sequence). Unmatched junction bases numbered 7, after V lost 4 bases and J lost 9 bases. The CDR3 is 14 amino acids. The CDR3 sequence is CASSSLTGGGIQYF. In DNA form, the CDR3 reads TGTGCCAGCAGCTCTCTGACAGGGGGAGGCATTCAGTACTTC.

V and J are TRBV18 and TRBJ1-6; D is perhaps TRBD1 (5 bases). The CDR3 is made up of 15 amino acids. V was clipped by 3 bases and J by 9 bases, with 15 bases between them. The V gene's germline CDR1 is KGHSH and CDR2 LQKENI. CDR3 region: CASSPSGDGTSPLHF. The CDR3 nucleotides are TGTGCCAGCTCACCGTCGGGGGACGGGACTTCACCCCTCCACTTT.

The chain links TRBV6-5 to TRBJ1-5, with TRBD1 matching over 8 bases. CDR1 MNHEY and CDR2 SVGAGI come from the germline V gene. V dropped 6 bases and J dropped 3; count of bases not matched to a gene: 4. CDR3 length: 14 amino acids. CDR3 in amino acids: CASSRDRFNQPQHF. Here the CDR3 DNA reads TGTGCCAGCAGCCGGGACAGGTTCAATCAGCCCCAGCATTTT.

The chain employs TRBV2 and TRBJ2-1; 12 bases match TRBD2. Germline V gene sequence: CDR1 SNHLY, CDR2 FYNNEI. The CDR3 consists of 17 residues. After removal of 5 bases from V and 6 bases from J, the junction contained 11 bases not matched to a gene. CDR3 sequence: CASSRIMGLAGANEQFF. CDR3 nucleotides: TGTGCCAGCAGTCGGATAATGGGACTAGCGGGTGCCAATGAGCAGTTCTTC.

The chain employs TRBV29-1 and TRBJ2-7; possible D gene TRBD1, 6 bases. Germline CDR1 and CDR2: SQVTM and ANQGSEA. V lost 8 bases and J lost 3, with 29 bases in between. The CDR3 sequence is 17 residues long. The CDR3 sequence: CSSRRQGMAKEGYEQYF. Here the CDR3 DNA reads TGCAGCTCAAGACGGCAGGGGATGGCTAAAGAGGGCTACGAGCAGTACTTC.

V is TRBV9 and J is TRBJ1-1; D uncertain. Looked up from germline, CDR1 is SGDLS and CDR2 is YYNGEE. The CDR3 runs to 12 residues. V was trimmed by 7 bases and J by 5 bases, leaving 12 bases between them. The CDR3, as DNA: TGTGCCAGCTCAACCGGGGAAACTGAAGCTTTCTTT. Translation: CASSTGETEAFF.

The chain's CDR3 is CASSSGLQETGELFF. DNA of the CDR3: TGTGCCAGCAGCTCGGGACTCCAGGAGACCGGGGAGCTGTTTTTT. The chain joins TRBV5-4 to TRBJ2-2; weak D call: TRBD2 (6 bases). The V end lost 3 bases, the J end lost 5 bases, and 14 bases lay between the germline ends. The CDR3 loop spans 15 amino acids. The germline CDR1 and CDR2 sequences are SGHNT and YYREEE (reference sequence).

The chain carries TRBV27 and TRBJ2-5; 9 bases are a match to TRBD1. J lost 4 bases, V lost 3 bases, and 3 bases had no gene match. Germline assignment: CDR1 MNHEY and CDR2 SMNVEV (reference sequence). The CDR3 contains 14 residues. The CDR3 loop reads CASSFDRGRETQYF. CDR3 sequence (DNA): TGTGCCAGCAGTTTCGACAGGGGGAGAGAGACCCAGTACTTC.

This chain links TRBV7-9 with TRBJ1-3, with 8 bases that match TRBD1. V lost 4 bases, J lost 3 bases, and 2 bases stayed unmatched. The CDR3 spans 14 residues. Germline V gene sequence: CDR1 SEHNR, CDR2 FQNEAQ (reference sequence). As DNA, the CDR3 is TGTGCCAGCAGCTCAGACAGGGGTGGAAACACCATATATTTT. As protein: CASSSDRGGNTIYF.

The rearrangement joins TRBV7-8 to TRBJ1-1; TRBD1 matches at 10 bases. The CDR3 contains 16 residues. CDR1 and CDR2 (germline): SGHVS, FQNEAQ. J gave up 4 bases and V 4 bases, and 9 bases lay outside the gene matches. Written as DNA, the CDR3 is TGTGCCAGCAGCTCCAACAAAGACAGGGGGCTCACTGAAGCTTTCTTT. Translated: CASSSNKDRGLTEAFF.

The chain employs TRBV4-2 and TRBJ2-7, with 7 bases matching TRBD2. CDR3 length: 18 amino acids. Germline lookup yields CDR1 LGHNA and CDR2 YNFKEQ. With 1 base clipped from V and 3 bases from J, the junction kept 15 bases outside the gene matches. CDR3 DNA: TGTGCCAGCAGCCAAGTCGGGGGATCGCGGGGGATGGGCTACGAGCAGTACTTC. Translating it yields CASSQVGGSRGMGYEQYF.

The chain carries TRBV11-2 and TRBJ2-5; D remains unclear. Trimming stripped 5 bases from V and 5 bases from J, with 12 bases between. Germline values: CDR1 SGHAT, CDR2 FQNNGV. CDR3 length: 13 amino acids. This chain's CDR3 is CASSIVEYETQYF. The CDR3 region has the DNA TGTGCCAGCAGCATAGTGGAGTACGAGACCCAGTACTTC.

The chain is built from TRBV7-6 and TRBJ1-1; 11 bases fit TRBD1. CDR3 size: 14 residues. CDR1 and CDR2 from the germline V gene are SGHVS and FNYEAQ. J was trimmed by 8 bases and V by 6 bases; bases with no gene match: 8. The CDR3: CASRPGQGASEAFF. The CDR3 DNA reads TGTGCCAGCAGACCAGGACAGGGGGCATCAGAAGCTTTCTTT.

This clone was recorded a few times. The V gene is TRBV6-1, the J gene TRBJ1-5, with D possibly TRBD1 on 5 matching bases. The germline V gene has CDR1 MNHNS and CDR2 SASEGT. The CDR3 contains 18 residues. V was pared by 2 bases and J by 0 bases, with 17 bases between. In nucleotides, the CDR3 is TGTGCCAGCAGTGAACCTCTCAGACAGACCTATAGCAATCAGCCCCAGCATTTT. Encoded protein: CASSEPLRQTYSNQPQHF.